This T cell receptor (beta chain) was sequenced during a study of human T cells and chemical hapten exposure (dated by TCRdb to about 2021). Broadly, across the study: For sensitization, 2% DPC in acetone was applied to a 2 cm by 2 cm area of upper inner arm skin. Throughout the study period of roughly five months, patients also received therapeutic DPC doses to the scalp every week. Patch tests used Finn chambers with 0.01% DPC on the upper back, scored after 6 days by International Contact Dermatitis Research Group standards. The patient cohort, mostly female, included alopecia areata with under or over 50% scalp involvement, alopecia totalis and alopecia universalis. Libraries were pooled for sequencing, and variation in per-sample TCR yields was attributed mainly to small differences in library volumes within the pool. In alopecia patients, the study followed how the peripheral blood TCR repertoire changed in vivo over primary and secondary sensitization to diphenylcyclopropenone (DPC), a hapten. Blood was sampled from patients pre-sensitization (week 0) and at 2, 6 and about 24 weeks after DPC sensitization. Twenty-nine alopecia patients provided blood for TCR sequencing at one to four time points (pre-sensitization, 2, 6 and 24 weeks). On the study overall, not on this receptor specifically: Compared with pre-sensitization or healthy control sets, expanded TCRs formed significantly more large CDR3 similarity clusters, which is consistent with antigen-driven responses. Patch test score was positively correlated with the number of PT1 expanded TCRs, with significance at thresholds 8, 16 and 32 but not at 4. DPC sensitization did not change the number of TCRs with a frequency above 1 in 1000, and there was no evidence of changes in global repertoire structure. Repeated subsampling changed both the strength of the expansion versus patch-test correlation and the threshold at which the correlation became significant. Because all patients had alopecia, a presumed autoimmune disease, the immune response of the patients might differ from that of healthy individuals.

This clonotype appeared many times. Its recognized antigen is unknown. Base quality data are lacking; no much larger clone is found one base away. Library preparation was by RACE. TCRdb records NextSeq 500 as the sequencer. Library preparation attached unique molecular identifiers to individual cDNA molecules for quantitative, reproducible TCR counting. From each blood RNA sample, both TCR alpha and TCR beta chains were sequenced. Turning to the authors' computational methods: The median number of TCRs per sample was approximately 96,000, ranging from roughly 20,000 to 700,000. V, J and CDR3 annotation of the TCR reads was carried out using the Decombinator software suite. For the PS versus PT1 abundance plots, all samples were subsampled to the same number of TCRs (28,000). Expanded TCRs were defined as absent before sensitization and observed at least eight times at the 2-week time point. TCRdb took the public reads, trimmed them with fastp at Q25, ran MiXCR for clone calling and kept in-frame beta chains. Rows are combined by CDR3 protein, so each entry shows the most common genes and DNA. In this record, the V and J calls reflect TCRdb's handling and not the investigators' own analysis. The sample table records about 80,000 distinct CDR3 sequences; roughly a tenth of these occur just once. Around 2.5% of the sample belongs to the ten largest clones.

What this sample's time point label stands for: patch test 2, 6 weeks after DPC sensitization. The treatment or condition label here, explained by the study, means: therapeutic diphenylcyclopropenone sensitization with weekly scalp DPC. At every patch-test visit, the blood draw took place before the patch test was put on. To be eligible, patients had to be aged 18 to 70, diagnosed with alopecia and judged suitable for DPC therapy, while pregnant patients were excluded. Total RNA was isolated from unfractionated whole blood collected in Tempus Blood RNA tubes. Including cysteine and phenylalanine, the CDR3 has 13 amino acids. Only the CDR3 part of the read is kept: 39 bases, read in frame from the first base. CDR1 is given as MNHEY and CDR2 as SVGAGI, both from the germline V gene. Trimming takes 7 bases off V and 4 bases off J; junction bases not matched to a gene: 6.

The TCR was taken from a young woman with alopecia areata. Some clones in this sample may be carry-over from other donors' samples. The source material was whole blood, sampled in connection with sensitization to the hapten diphenylcyclopropenone (DPC). This sequence uses TRBV6-5 and TRBJ2-7; 8 middle bases align to TRBD1. CDR3 reads: CASIETGGYEQYF. The DNA sequence is as follows: TGTGCCAGCATAGAAACAGGGGGTTACGAGCAGTACTTC.